The rows below give T cell receptor beta chains drawn from one sample of a study of breast tumors, draining lymph nodes, adjacent tissues. MiXCR, run by TCRdb on the multiplex PCR reads, gives a single entry per CDR3 protein. The table includes approximately 89,000 distinct CDR3 sequences, approximately 30% detected once. Sequenced: axillary lymph node tissue. These receptor sequences come from a female donor with breast cancer. Some clones in this sample may be carry-over from other donors' samples. CDR3s include the opening cysteine and the closing phenylalanine or tryptophan. The order of the fields is J gene, V gene, D gene, clone size, CDR3 DNA, CDR3 protein. The D gene is left open where the match is weak. Size is omitted from some rows. Given values are once, few, many or a class for expanded clones.

TRBJ1-6,TRBV20-1,.,many,TGCAGTGCTAGAGAGGCGAGTACAGGCGATAATTCACCCCTCCACTTT,CSAREASTGDNSPLHF
TRBJ1-3,TRBV6-2/TRBV6-3,.,many,TGTGCCAGCACCCAGGCCTATCGGACATTCTCTGGAAACACCATATATTTT,CASTQAYRTFSGNTIYF
TRBJ2-2,TRBV5-1,TRBD2,many,TGCGCCAGCAGCAGCCGGGGCGGGAGGGCCGGGACCGGGGAGCTGTTTTTT,CASSSRGGRAGTGELFF
TRBJ2-1,TRBV29-1,TRBD1,.,TGCAGCGTTGGAGGGACAGGTGGCGGGAATGAGCAGTTCTTC,CSVGGTGGGNEQFF
TRBJ2-1,TRBV18,.,many,TGTGCCAGCTCACCACGGGGGTTCCGGAATGAGCAGTTCTTC,CASSPRGFRNEQFF
TRBJ2-7,TRBV9,TRBD2,many,TGTGCCAGCAGTTGGGACTATCAGGGCGAGCAGTACTTC,CASSWDYQGEQYF
TRBJ2-5,TRBV6-2/TRBV6-3,TRBD1,many,TGTGCCAGCAGTTACTCGCGACAGGGGAGGGAGACCCAGTACTTC,CASSYSRQGRETQYF
TRBJ2-7,TRBV20-1,TRBD2,.,TGCAGTGCTCAGACTAGCGGGAGGGCCTACGAGCAGTACTTC,CSAQTSGRAYEQYF
TRBJ2-7,TRBV3-1,TRBD2,many,TGTGCCAGCAGCCAGGTAGCGGGAGCTGTCGAGCAGTACTTC,CASSQVAGAVEQYF
TRBJ2-7,TRBV12-3/TRBV12-4,TRBD1,many,TGTGCCAGCAGGGGGGACAGCTCCTACGAGCAGTACTTC,CASRGDSSYEQYF
TRBJ2-5,TRBV5-4,TRBD2,few,TGTGCCAGCAGCGGGGGGGGGACCCGGGAGACCCAGTACTTC,CASSGGGTRETQYF
TRBJ2-6,TRBV5-1,.,many,TGCGCCAGCAGCTTAGAATCTGGGGCCAACGTCCTGACTTTC,CASSLESGANVLTF
TRBJ2-3,TRBV7-3,TRBD2,many,TGTGCCAGCAGCCTTCGACTAGCGGGAGGAGGAGATACGCAGTATTTT,CASSLRLAGGGDTQYF
TRBJ1-5,TRBV6-1,.,many,TGTGCCAGCAGCCTACCGGGGTGGGATCAGCCCCAGCATTTT,CASSLPGWDQPQHF
TRBJ1-1,TRBV7-8,TRBD1,many,TGTGCCAGCACCCTAGGGGGGACAGGGGCTTTGAACACTGAAGCTTTCTTT,CASTLGGTGALNTEAFF
TRBJ2-2,TRBV10-2,.,many,TGCGCCAGCAGGACCTCCGGGGCACTCGGAGGCGGGGAGCTGTTTTTT,CASRTSGALGGGELFF
TRBJ2-7,TRBV6-5,TRBD1,.,TGTGCCAGCAGTAGGGACAGGAGGTACGAGCAGTACTTC,CASSRDRRYEQYF
TRBJ2-1,TRBV30,.,many,TGTGCCTGGAGTGCCACTTGGGGAGTTTACAATGAGCAGTTCTTC,CAWSATWGVYNEQFF
TRBJ2-1,TRBV5-8,.,many,TGTGCCAGCAGCTTGGTAAGGGAAACCGTGGTCTTC,CASSLVRETVVF
TRBJ2-3,TRBV5-6,TRBD2,.,TGTGCCAGCAGCTTGTATAGGACTAGCGGGATCGATGAGCAGTATTTT,CASSLYRTSGIDEQYF
TRBJ2-3,TRBV4-1,.,many,TGCGCCAGCAGCCAAGACACGGAGGGCAGTCCCCGCACAGATACGCAGTATTTT,CASSQDTEGSPRTDTQYF
TRBJ1-2,TRBV20-1,.,many,TGCAGTGCCAGAAAGGGGGGGGGGGGCTATGGCTACACCTTC,CSARKGGGGYGYTF
TRBJ2-1,TRBV5-8,TRBD2,many,TGTGCCAGCAGCCCCGGGACTCTAGCGGGAGAGGAAGAGCAGTTCTTC,CASSPGTLAGEEEQFF
TRBJ1-6,TRBV20-1,TRBD1,many,TGCAGTGCTTACGAGACCGGGACAGGGTTCATCAATTCACCCCTCCACTTT,CSAYETGTGFINSPLHF
TRBJ2-3,TRBV6-5,TRBD1,many,TGTGCCAGCAGTGAGGGAAGACAGGGTCTGACAGATACGCAGTATTTT,CASSEGRQGLTDTQYF
TRBJ2-1,TRBV20-1,TRBD2,.,TGCAGTGCCGCGACTAGCGGGAGCGGAGAGCAGTTCTTC,CSAATSGSGEQFF
TRBJ2-2,TRBV28,.,many,TGTGCCAGCAGTTTAAACCCGGGGGACACCGGGGAGCTGTTTTTT,CASSLNPGDTGELFF
TRBJ2-1,TRBV7-3,.,many,TGTGCCAGCAGCTTAATCGCTGGCAATGAGCAGTTCTTC,CASSLIAGNEQFF
TRBJ1-1,TRBV13,.,.,TGTGCCAGCAGCTTAGAAGCGGTACAGGGTGGTCCCGAAGCTTTCTTT,CASSLEAVQGGPEAFF
TRBJ2-5,TRBV6-5,.,many,TGTGCCAGCAGTTACGGGGGATTCCAGTACTTC,CASSYGGFQYF
TRBJ1-6,TRBV30,TRBD1,many,TGTGCCTGGACAGGACAGGGGGCAACACCCCTCCACTTT,CAWTGQGATPLHF
TRBJ1-4,TRBV7-9,.,.,TGTGCCAGCAGCTTAGAATCCAAGCTAAATGAAAAACTGTTTTTT,CASSLESKLNEKLFF
TRBJ2-7,TRBV9,.,many,TGTGCCAGCAGCGGTGGAAGGGGAATCTACGAGCAGTACTTC,CASSGGRGIYEQYF
TRBJ2-1,TRBV7-8,.,.,TGTGCCAGCAGCTTAGGGGGAAGTGGTGAGCAGTTCTTC,CASSLGGSGEQFF
TRBJ2-1,TRBV24-1,.,.,TGTGCCACCGGGCAAGGGAATGAGCAGTTCTTC,CATGQGNEQFF